The entry that follows covers one T cell receptor beta chain sequence. These data come from a study of shared T cell receptors in the human thymus. The V end was cut by 0 bases, the J end by 2 bases, with 12 bases between. Germline assignment: CDR1 SGHNT and CDR2 YYREEE (reference sequence). The CDR3 length is 15 residues. Only in-frame clones appear in the TCRdb table, and some are missing; sequencing was by immunoSEQ multiplex PCR. The table records 500,000 to 850,000 clones, about 89% of them present only once. These records were also assigned to another study, of human thymus T cells. That source adds: Resected material from corrective heart surgery provided the thymus tissue analysed. There appeared to be biased usage of V and J genes in thymic and blood repertoires.

This sequence was found in a boy under two years old with a congenital heart defect. The source material was thymocytes. The V gene is TRBV5-4, the J gene TRBJ2-7; D is ambiguous. The CDR3: CASSLGLGRAYEQYF. Here the CDR3 DNA reads TGTGCCAGCAGCTTGGGTCTTGGTAGAGCCTACGAGCAGTACTTC. Filled out from reference TRBV5-4 and TRBJ2-7, the complete variable domain reads ETGVTQSPTHLIKTRGQQVTLRCSSQSGHNTVSWYQQALGQGPQFIFQYYREEENGRGNFPPRFSGLQFPNYSSELNVNALELDDSALYLCASSLGLGRAYEQYFGPGTRLTVT.